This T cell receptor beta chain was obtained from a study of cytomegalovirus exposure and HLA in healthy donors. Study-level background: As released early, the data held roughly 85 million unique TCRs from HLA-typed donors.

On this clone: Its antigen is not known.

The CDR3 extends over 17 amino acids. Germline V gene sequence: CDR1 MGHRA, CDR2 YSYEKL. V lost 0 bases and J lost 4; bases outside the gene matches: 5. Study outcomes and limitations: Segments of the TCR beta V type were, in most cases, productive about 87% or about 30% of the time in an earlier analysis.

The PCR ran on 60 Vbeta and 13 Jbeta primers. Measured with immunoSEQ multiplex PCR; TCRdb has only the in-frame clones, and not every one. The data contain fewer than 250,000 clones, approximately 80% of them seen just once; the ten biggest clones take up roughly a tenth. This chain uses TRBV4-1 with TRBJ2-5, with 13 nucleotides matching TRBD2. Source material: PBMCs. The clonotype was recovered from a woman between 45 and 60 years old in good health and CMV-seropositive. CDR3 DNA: TGCGCCAGCAGCCAAGATAGACTAGCGGGGGGCGGAGAGACCCAGTACTTC. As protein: CASSQDRLAGGGETQYF.